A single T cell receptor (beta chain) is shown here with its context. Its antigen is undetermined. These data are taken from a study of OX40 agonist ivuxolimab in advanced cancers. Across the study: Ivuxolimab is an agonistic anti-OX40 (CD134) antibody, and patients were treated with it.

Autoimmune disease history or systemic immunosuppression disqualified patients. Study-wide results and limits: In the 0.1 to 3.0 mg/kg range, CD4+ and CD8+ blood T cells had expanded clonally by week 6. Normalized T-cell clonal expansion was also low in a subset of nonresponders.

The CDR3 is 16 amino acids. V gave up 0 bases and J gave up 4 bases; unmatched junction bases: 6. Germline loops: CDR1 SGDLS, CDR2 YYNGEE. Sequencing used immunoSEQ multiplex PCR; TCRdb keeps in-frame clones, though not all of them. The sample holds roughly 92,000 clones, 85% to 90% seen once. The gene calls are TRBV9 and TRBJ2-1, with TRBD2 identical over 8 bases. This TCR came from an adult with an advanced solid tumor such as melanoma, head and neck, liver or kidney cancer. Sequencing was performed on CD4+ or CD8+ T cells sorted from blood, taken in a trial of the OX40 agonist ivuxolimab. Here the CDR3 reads CASSVGAGGPYNEQFF. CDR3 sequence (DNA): TGTGCCAGCAGCGTAGGGGCGGGGGGACCTTACAATGAGCAGTTCTTC.